These T cell receptor beta chains were read from a single sample in a study of T cells in Graves' hyperthyroidism and ophthalmopathy. TCRdb re-called the multiplex PCR reads through MiXCR, storing one row per CDR3 protein. The sample carries roughly 280,000 distinct CDR3 sequences, 17% recorded once. Source material: blood. The receptors stem from a woman in her fifties or sixties with Graves' ophthalmopathy. The CDR3 runs from the conserved cysteine through the conserved F or W. A D gene is named only where the DNA matches it firmly. Clone size appears in some rows only: once, few, many, or a class for an expanded clone.

>TRBD1|many|TRBV28|TRBJ2-7
TGTGCCAGCAGTTCCTCTTTTAGGGGACAGGGCTCCTACGAGCAGTACTTC
CASSSSFRGQGSYEQYF
>TRBD2|-|TRBV5-8|TRBJ2-3
TGTGCCAGCAGCTTGGGAGCGGGGGAGATGGCAGATACGCAGTATTTT
CASSLGAGEMADTQYF
>-|once|TRBV9|TRBJ2-7
TGTGCCAGCAGCGTTCGGGGGACCGCCTACGAGCAGTACTTC
CASSVRGTAYEQYF
>-|many|TRBV2|TRBJ2-5
TGTGCCAGCGGGTCGGCCAAAGAGACCCAGTACTTC
CASGSAKETQYF
>TRBD2|-|TRBV29-1|TRBJ2-3
TGCAGCGTGCAACGGGGGGGCACAGATACGCAGTATTTT
CSVQRGGTDTQYF
>TRBD2|many|TRBV12-3/TRBV12-4|TRBJ2-3
TGTGCCAGCAGGCATGCGGGGGGTCTGACAGATACGCAGTATTTT
CASRHAGGLTDTQYF
>TRBD2|-|TRBV12-3/TRBV12-4|TRBJ2-1
TGTGCCAGCAGTTTAACTAGCGGGAGGTTTTTCAATGAGCAGTTCTTC
CASSLTSGRFFNEQFF
>-|-|TRBV3-1|TRBJ2-5
TGTGCCAGCAGCCAAGACTCCCGCGAGGAAGAGACCCAGTACTTC
CASSQDSREEETQYF
>-|many|TRBV20-1|TRBJ1-3
TGCAGTGCTAAGGGACCTAGCTCTGGAAACACCATATATTTT
CSAKGPSSGNTIYF
>-|-|TRBV9|TRBJ2-3
TGTGCCAGCAGCGTAGCTACAGGACGTGCAGATACGCAGTATTTT
CASSVATGRADTQYF
>-|many|TRBV7-2|TRBJ2-1
TGTGCCAGCAGCAAGGACGGTGGATCCTACAATGAGCAGTTCTTC
CASSKDGGSYNEQFF
>-|-|TRBV4-2|TRBJ1-5
TGTGCCAGCAGCCAAGATCAGGGGCCTTATTATCAGCCCCAGCATTTT
CASSQDQGPYYQPQHF
>TRBD2|-|TRBV6-2/TRBV6-3|TRBJ2-3
TGTGCCAGCAGTTACTCCCGGCTAGCGGGAGGGCCATCAGGCACAGATACGCAGTATTTT
CASSYSRLAGGPSGTDTQYF
>TRBD1|many|TRBV20-1|TRBJ2-7
TGCAGTGCTAGAGCAGCAGGGGGCTCGTCCTACGAGCAGTACTTC
CSARAAGGSSYEQYF
>-|few|TRBV4-2|TRBJ1-5
TGTGCCAGCAGCCAAGAGGGCCGAGCCAATCAGCCCCAGCATTTT
CASSQEGRANQPQHF
>TRBD2|many|TRBV12-3/TRBV12-4|TRBJ2-5
TGTGCCAGCAGTTTGGGACTAGCGGGAGGGCAAGAGACCCAGTACTTC
CASSLGLAGGQETQYF
>-|many|TRBV7-2|TRBJ2-5
TGTGCCAGCAGCCCCAATCCAGGGACCCAAGAGACCCAGTACTTC
CASSPNPGTQETQYF
>-|-|TRBV30|TRBJ1-6
TGTGCCTGGAGACTTCATTCCGGGGGTTACTATAATTCACCCCTCCACTTT
CAWRLHSGGYYNSPLHF
>TRBD1|many|TRBV19|TRBJ2-5
TGTGCCAGTAGCGGACAGGGACAAGAGACCCAGTACTTC
CASSGQGQETQYF
>-|-|TRBV5-6|TRBJ1-6
TGTGCCAGCAGCTTGTACAGGAGTTATAATTCACCCCTCCACTTT
CASSLYRSYNSPLHF
>-|-|TRBV18|TRBJ2-1
TGTGCCAGCTCACCATTGCCAGGGTTGCACAATGAGCAGTTCTTC
CASSPLPGLHNEQFF
>-|many|TRBV5-1|TRBJ2-1
TGCGCCAGCAGCTCGGGACCTGCGGATGAGCAGTTCTTC
CASSSGPADEQFF
>-|many|TRBV7-2|TRBJ2-7
TGTGCCAGCAGCCTCGAATACGAGCAGTACTTC
CASSLEYEQYF
>-|-|TRBV5-1|TRBJ2-1
TGCGCCAGCAGCCGGGACCCCCGGTGGTACAATGAGCAGTTCTTC
CASSRDPRWYNEQFF
>TRBD1|few|TRBV19|TRBJ2-5
TGTGCCAGTAGTTCCGGGACAGCCAACCAAGAGACCCAGTACTTC
CASSSGTANQETQYF
>TRBD1|many|TRBV11-2|TRBJ2-7
TGTGCCAGCAACCTCCTGGGACAGGGGGCTTCCTACGAGCAGTACTTC
CASNLLGQGASYEQYF
>-|many|TRBV6-1|TRBJ1-3
TGTGCCAGCAGGAAGGGACTTAGCTCTGGAAACACCATATATTTT
CASRKGLSSGNTIYF
>-|-|TRBV9|TRBJ2-1
TGTGCCAGCAGCGTAGGCAGGGCCAACAATGAGCAGTTCTTC
CASSVGRANNEQFF
>TRBD1|many|TRBV5-1|TRBJ2-7
TGCGCCAGCAGCATAGGGACAGGGGGAAACGAGCAGTACTTC
CASSIGTGGNEQYF
>-|many|TRBV11-1|TRBJ2-7
TGTGCCAGCAGCTTAGCGTCGGGAGCGCCGTACGAGCAGTACTTC
CASSLASGAPYEQYF
>-|-|TRBV7-6|TRBJ1-6
TGTGCCAGCAGCTTGTTAGGGGACTCACCCCTCCACTTT
CASSLLGDSPLHF
>-|many|TRBV28|TRBJ2-3
TGTGCCAGCAGTCCCCGACTAGTAGAGCCAGATACGCAGTATTTT
CASSPRLVEPDTQYF
>-|many|TRBV6-1|TRBJ1-3
TGTGCCAGCGGGGGACTACTCTCTGGAAACACCATATATTTT
CASGGLLSGNTIYF
>-|-|TRBV28|TRBJ2-3
TGTGCCAGCACTGGCGGGACCAGCACAGATACGCAGTATTTT
CASTGGTSTDTQYF
>-|many|TRBV5-1|TRBJ1-1
TGCGCCAGCAGCTTGGCCTACCTTCGGGGGGGTGGGAACGTGGCTTTCTTT
CASSLAYLRGGGNVAFF
>TRBD1|-|TRBV4-1|TRBJ2-1
TGCGCCAGCAGCCGGACAGGGTCCTACAATGAGCAGTTCTTC
CASSRTGSYNEQFF
>-|many|TRBV30|TRBJ2-7
TGTGCCTGGGCGAGCGGAGGTGTTTCCTACGAGCAGTACTTC
CAWASGGVSYEQYF